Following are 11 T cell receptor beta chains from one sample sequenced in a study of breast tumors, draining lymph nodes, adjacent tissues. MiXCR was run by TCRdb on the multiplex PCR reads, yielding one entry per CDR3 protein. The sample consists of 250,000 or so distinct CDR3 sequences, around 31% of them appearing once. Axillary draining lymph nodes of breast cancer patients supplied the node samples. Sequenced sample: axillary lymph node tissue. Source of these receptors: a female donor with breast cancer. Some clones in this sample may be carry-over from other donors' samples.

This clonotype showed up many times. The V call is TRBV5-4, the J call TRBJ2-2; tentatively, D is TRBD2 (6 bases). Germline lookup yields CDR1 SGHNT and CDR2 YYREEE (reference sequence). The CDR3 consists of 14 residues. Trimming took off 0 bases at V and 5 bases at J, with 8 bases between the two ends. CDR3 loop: CASSLELATGELFF. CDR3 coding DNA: TGTGCCAGCAGCTTGGAGCTAGCGACCGGGGAGCTGTTTTTT.

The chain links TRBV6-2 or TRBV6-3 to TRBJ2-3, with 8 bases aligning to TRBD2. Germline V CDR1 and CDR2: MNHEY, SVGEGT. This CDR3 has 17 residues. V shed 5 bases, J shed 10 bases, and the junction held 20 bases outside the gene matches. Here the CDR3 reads CASSHGPPGNGGDAQYF. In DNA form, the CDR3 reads TGTGCCAGCAGTCACGGCCCTCCCGGGAACGGGGGGGATGCGCAGTATTTT.

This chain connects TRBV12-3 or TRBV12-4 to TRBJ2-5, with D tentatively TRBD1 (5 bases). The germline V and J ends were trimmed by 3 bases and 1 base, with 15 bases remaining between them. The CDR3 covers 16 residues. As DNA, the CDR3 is TGTGCCAGCAGTTTCCCCAGGGCCACCGGCCAAGAGACCCAGTACTTC. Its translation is CASSFPRATGQETQYF.

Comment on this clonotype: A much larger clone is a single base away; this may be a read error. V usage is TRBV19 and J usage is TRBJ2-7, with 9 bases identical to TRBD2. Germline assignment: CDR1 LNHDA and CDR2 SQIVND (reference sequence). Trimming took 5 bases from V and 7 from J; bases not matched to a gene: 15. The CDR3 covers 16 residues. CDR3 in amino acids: CASSFSGTSLMREQYF. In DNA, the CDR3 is TGTGCCAGTAGTTTTTCCGGGACTAGCTTAATGAGGGAGCAGTACTTC.

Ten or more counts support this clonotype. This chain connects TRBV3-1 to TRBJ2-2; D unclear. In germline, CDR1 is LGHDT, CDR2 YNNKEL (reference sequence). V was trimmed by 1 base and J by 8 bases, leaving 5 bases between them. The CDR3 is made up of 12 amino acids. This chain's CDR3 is CASSQALGELFF. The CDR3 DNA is TGTGCCAGCAGCCAAGCGCTAGGGGAGCTGTTTTTT.

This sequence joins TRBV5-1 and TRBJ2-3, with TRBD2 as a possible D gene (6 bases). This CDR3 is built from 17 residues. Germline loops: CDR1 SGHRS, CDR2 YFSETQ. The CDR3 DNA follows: TGCTCCGCCGGAAGTGGGGGAGGAGCGGACCCCACAGATACGCAGTATTTT. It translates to CSAGSGGGADPTDTQYF. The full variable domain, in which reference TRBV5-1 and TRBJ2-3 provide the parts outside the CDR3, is KAGVTQTPRYLIKTRGQQVTLSCSPISGHRSVSWYQQTPGQGLQFLFEYFSETQRNKGNFPGRFSGRQFSNSRSEMNVSTLELGDSALYLCSAGSGGGADPTDTQYFGPGTRLTVL.

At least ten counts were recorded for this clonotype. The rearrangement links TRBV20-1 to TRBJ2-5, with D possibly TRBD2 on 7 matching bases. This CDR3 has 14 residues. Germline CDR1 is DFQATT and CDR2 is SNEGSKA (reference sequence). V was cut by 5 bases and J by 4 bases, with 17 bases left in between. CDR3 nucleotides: TGCAGTGCTGGCACTAGGGGAGGGGGAGAGACCCAGTACTTC. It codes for CSAGTRGGGETQYF.

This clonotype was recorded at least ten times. The CDR3 spells CASSQEQITGAGNTIYF. Written as DNA, the CDR3 is TGTGCCAGCAGCCAAGAACAAATAACAGGGGCCGGAAACACCATATATTTT. V usage is TRBV4-2 and J usage is TRBJ1-3; 7 nucleotides align to TRBD1. CDR1 and CDR2 from the germline V gene are LGHNA and YNFKEQ. J lost 4 bases, V lost 0 bases, and 9 bases had no gene match. The CDR3 extends over 17 amino acids.

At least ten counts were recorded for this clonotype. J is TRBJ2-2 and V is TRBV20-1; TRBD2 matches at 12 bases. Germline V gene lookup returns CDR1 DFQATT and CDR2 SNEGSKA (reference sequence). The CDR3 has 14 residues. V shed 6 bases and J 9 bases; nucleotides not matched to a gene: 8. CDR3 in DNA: TGCAGTGCCGTACCGGGACTAGCGGGCCGGGAGCTGTTTTTT. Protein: CSAVPGLAGRELFF.

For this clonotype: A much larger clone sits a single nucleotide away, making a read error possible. Written as DNA, the CDR3 is TGCAGTGCAAATCCCGGGACTAGTTCCTCCAATGAGCAGTTCTTC. It codes for CSANPGTSSSNEQFF. The chain combines TRBV20-1 with TRBJ2-1, with 8 nucleotides matching TRBD2. This CDR3 contains 15 residues. The germline CDR1 and CDR2 sequences are DFQATT and SNEGSKA (reference sequence).

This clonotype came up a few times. CDR3 sequence (DNA): TGTGCCGCGATAGCCCCCGGACAGTACACAGATACGCAGTATTTT. Translation gives CAAIAPGQYTDTQYF. The chain couples TRBV28 to TRBJ2-3, with D maybe TRBD1 (6 bases). CDR1 MDHEN and CDR2 SYDVKM come from the germline V gene. The CDR3 totals 15 residues. Between the trimmed V and J ends, which lost 11 bases and 2 bases, there was a span of 20 bases.